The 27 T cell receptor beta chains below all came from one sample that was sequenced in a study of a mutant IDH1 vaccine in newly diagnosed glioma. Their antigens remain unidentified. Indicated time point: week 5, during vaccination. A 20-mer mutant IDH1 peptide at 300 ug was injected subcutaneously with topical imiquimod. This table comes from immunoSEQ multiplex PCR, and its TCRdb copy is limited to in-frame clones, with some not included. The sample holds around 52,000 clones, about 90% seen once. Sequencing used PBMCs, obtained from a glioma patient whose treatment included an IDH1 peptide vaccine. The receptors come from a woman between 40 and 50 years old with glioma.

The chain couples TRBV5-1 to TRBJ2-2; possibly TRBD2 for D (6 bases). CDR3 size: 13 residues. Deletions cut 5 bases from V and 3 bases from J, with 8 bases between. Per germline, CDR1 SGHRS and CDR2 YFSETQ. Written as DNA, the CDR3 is TGCGCCAGCAGATGGGAGGACACCGGGGAGCTGTTTTTT. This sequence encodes CASRWEDTGELFF.

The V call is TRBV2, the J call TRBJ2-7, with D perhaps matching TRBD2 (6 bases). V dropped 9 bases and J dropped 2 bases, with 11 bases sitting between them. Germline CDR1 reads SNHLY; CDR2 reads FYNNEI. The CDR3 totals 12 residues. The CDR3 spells CARGDLPYEQYF. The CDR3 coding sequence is TGTGCCAGGGGGGACTTACCCTACGAGCAGTACTTC.

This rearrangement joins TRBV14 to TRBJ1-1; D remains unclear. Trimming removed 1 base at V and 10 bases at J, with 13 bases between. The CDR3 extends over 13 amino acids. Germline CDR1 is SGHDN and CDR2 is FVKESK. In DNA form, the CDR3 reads TGTGCCAGCAGCCAAGTTTACGGTCTAGGAGCTTTCTTT. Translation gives CASSQVYGLGAFF.

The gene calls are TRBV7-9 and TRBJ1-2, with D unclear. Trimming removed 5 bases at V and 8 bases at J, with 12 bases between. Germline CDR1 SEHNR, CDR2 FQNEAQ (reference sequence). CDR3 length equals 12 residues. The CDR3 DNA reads TGTGCCAGCAGCCCCGATTTGGACGGCTACACCTTC. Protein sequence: CASSPDLDGYTF.

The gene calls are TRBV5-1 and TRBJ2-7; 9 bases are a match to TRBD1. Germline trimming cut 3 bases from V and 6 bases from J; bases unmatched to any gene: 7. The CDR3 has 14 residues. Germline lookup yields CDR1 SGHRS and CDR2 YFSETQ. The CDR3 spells CASSSNTGGGEQYF. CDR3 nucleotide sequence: TGCGCCAGCAGCTCGAACACAGGGGGCGGCGAGCAGTACTTC.

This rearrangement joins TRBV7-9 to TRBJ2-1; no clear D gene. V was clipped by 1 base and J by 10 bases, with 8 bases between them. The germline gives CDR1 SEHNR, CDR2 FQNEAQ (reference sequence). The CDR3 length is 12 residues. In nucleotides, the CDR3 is TGTGCCAGCAGCTTAGGAGACGGGGAGCAGTTCTTC. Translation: CASSLGDGEQFF.

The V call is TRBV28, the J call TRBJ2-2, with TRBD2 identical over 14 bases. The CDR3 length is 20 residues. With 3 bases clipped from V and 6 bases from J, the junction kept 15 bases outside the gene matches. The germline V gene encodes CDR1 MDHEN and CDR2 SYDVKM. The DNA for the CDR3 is TGTGCCAGCAGTTTCCCCCCCGGGACTAGCGGGAGACCTATCCCCGGGGAGCTGTTTTTT. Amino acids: CASSFPPGTSGRPIPGELFF.

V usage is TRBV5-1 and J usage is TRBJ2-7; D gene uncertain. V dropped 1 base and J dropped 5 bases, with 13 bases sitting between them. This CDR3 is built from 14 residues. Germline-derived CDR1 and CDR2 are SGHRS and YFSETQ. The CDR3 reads CASSLSPGQDEQYF. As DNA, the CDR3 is TGCGCCAGCAGCTTGAGCCCTGGTCAGGACGAGCAGTACTTC.

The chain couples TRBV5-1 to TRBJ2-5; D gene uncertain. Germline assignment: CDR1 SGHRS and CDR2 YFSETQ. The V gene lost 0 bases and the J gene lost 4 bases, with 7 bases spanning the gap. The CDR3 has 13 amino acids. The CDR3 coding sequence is TGCGCCAGCAGCTTGGACCTTGGAGAGACCCAGTACTTC. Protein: CASSLDLGETQYF. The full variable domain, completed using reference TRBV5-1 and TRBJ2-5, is KAGVTQTPRYLIKTRGQQVTLSCSPISGHRSVSWYQQTPGQGLQFLFEYFSETQRNKGNFPGRFSGRQFSNSRSEMNVSTLELGDSALYLCASSLDLGETQYFGPGTRLLVL.

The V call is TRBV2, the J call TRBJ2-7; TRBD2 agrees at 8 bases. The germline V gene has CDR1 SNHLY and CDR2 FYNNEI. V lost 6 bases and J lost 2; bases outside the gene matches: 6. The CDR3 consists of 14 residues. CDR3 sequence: CASRNQGLAYEQYF. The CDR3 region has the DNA TGTGCCAGCAGAAACCAGGGACTAGCCTACGAGCAGTACTTC.

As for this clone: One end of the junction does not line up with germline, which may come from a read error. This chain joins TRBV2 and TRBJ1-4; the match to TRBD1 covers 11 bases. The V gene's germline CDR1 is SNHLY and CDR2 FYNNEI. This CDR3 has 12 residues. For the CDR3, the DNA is TGTGCCGGCAGGACAGGGGGCACAGAACTGTTTTTT. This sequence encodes CAGRTGGTELFF.

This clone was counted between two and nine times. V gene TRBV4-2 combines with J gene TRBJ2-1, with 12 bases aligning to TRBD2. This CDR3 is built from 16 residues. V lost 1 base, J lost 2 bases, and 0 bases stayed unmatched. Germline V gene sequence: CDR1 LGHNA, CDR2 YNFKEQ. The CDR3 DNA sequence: TGTGCCAGCAGCCAAGGACTAGCGGGAGCCTACAATGAGCAGTTCTTC. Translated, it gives CASSQGLAGAYNEQFF.

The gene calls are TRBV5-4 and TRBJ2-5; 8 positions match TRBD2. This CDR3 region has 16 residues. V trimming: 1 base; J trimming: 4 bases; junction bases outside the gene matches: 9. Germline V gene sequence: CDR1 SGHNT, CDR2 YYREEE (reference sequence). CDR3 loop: CASSLKSGGRRETQYF. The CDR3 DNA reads TGTGCCAGCAGCTTGAAGTCCGGCGGGAGGAGAGAGACCCAGTACTTC.

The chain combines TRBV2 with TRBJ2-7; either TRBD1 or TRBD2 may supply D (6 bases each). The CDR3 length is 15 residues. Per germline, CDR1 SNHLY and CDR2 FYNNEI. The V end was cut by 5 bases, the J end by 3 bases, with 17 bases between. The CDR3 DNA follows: TGTGCCAGCAGTCTAGGAAGGGGGGCTGGCTACGAGCAGTACTTC. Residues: CASSLGRGAGYEQYF. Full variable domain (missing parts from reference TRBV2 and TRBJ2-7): EPEVTQTPSHQVTQMGQEVILRCVPISNHLYFYWYRQILGQKVEFLVSFYNNEISEKSEIFDDQFSVERPDGSNFTLKIRSTKLEDSAMYFCASSLGRGAGYEQYFGPGTRLTVT.

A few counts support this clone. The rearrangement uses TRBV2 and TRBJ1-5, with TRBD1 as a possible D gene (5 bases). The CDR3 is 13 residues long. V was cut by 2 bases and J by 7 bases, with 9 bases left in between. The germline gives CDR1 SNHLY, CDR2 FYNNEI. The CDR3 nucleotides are TGTGCCAGCAGTGAACAGAGGGGACAGCCCCAGCATTTT. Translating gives CASSEQRGQPQHF. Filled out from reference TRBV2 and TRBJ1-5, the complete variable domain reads EPEVTQTPSHQVTQMGQEVILRCVPISNHLYFYWYRQILGQKVEFLVSFYNNEISEKSEIFDDQFSVERPDGSNFTLKIRSTKLEDSAMYFCASSEQRGQPQHFGDGTRLSIL.

The CDR3, as DNA: TGTGCCAGCAGCGACACAGTGGGGATCTCACCCCTCCACTTT. It codes for CASSDTVGISPLHF. V usage is TRBV9 and J usage is TRBJ1-6; no definite D call. CDR3 length equals 14 residues. Germline assignment: CDR1 SGDLS and CDR2 YYNGEE. V was cut by 3 bases and J by 10 bases, with 14 bases left in between.

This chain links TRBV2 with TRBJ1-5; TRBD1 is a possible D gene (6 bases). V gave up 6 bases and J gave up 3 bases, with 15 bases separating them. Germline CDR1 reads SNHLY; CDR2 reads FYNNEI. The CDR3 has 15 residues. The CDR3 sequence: CASSDQGLVNQPQHF. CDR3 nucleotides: TGTGCCAGCAGCGACCAGGGGCTCGTCAATCAGCCCCAGCATTTT.

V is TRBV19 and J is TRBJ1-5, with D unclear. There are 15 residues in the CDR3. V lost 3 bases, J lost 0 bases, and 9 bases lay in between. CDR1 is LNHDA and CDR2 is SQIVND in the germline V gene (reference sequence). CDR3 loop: CASSMGSYSNQPQHF. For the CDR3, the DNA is TGTGCCAGTAGTATGGGAAGTTATAGCAATCAGCCCCAGCATTTT.

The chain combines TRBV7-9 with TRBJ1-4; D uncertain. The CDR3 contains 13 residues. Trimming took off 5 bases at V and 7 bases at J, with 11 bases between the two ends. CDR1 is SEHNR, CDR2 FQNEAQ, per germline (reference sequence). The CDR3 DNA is TGTGCCAGCAGCGGAAGGAGACGTGAAAAACTGTTTTTT. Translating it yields CASSGRRREKLFF. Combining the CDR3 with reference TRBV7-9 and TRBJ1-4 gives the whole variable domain DTGVSQNPRHKITKRGQNVTFRCDPISEHNRLYWYRQTLGQGPEFLTYFQNEAQLEKSRLLSDRFSAERPKGSFSTLEIQRTEQGDSAMYLCASSGRRREKLFFGSGTQLSVL.

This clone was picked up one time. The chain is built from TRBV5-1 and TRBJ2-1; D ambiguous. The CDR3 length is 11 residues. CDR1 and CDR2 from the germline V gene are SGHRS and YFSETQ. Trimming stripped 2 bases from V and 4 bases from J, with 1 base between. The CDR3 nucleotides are TGCGCCAGCAGCTTTTACAATGAGCAGTTCTTC. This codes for CASSFYNEQFF.

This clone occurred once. The CDR3 sequence is CASSFAGGSSGYTF. The CDR3 nucleotides read TGTGCCAGCAGCTTCGCGGGGGGGAGCAGTGGCTACACCTTC. This sequence joins TRBV9 and TRBJ1-2; maybe TRBD1 (5 bases). The V and J ends lost 4 bases and 7 bases respectively, with 17 bases between them. This CDR3 comprises 14 residues. Per the germline V gene, CDR1 is SGDLS and CDR2 is YYNGEE.

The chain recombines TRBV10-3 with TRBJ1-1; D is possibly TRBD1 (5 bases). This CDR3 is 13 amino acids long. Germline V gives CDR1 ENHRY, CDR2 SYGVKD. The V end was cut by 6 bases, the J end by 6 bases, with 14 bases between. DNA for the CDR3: TGTGCCATCAGCGCAGAGGGGTTAGCTGAAGCTTTCTTT. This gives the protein CAISAEGLAEAFF.

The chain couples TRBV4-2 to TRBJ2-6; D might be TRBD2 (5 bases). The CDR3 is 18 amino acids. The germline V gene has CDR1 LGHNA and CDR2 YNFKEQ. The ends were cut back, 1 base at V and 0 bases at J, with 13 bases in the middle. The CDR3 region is CASSQGAGSSSGANVLTF. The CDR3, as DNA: TGTGCCAGCAGCCAAGGGGCGGGCAGTAGCTCTGGGGCCAACGTCCTGACTTTC.

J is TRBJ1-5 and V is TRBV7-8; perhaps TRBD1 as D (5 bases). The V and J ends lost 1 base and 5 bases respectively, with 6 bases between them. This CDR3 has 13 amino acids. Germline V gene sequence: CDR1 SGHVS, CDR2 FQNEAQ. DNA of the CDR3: TGTGCCAGCAGCTTAGGGGGGGATCAGCCCCAGCATTTT. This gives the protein CASSLGGDQPQHF.

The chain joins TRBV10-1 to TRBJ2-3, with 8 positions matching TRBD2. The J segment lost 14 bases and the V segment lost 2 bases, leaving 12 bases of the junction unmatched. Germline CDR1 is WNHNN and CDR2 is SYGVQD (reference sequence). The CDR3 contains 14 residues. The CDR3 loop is CASSEGPGLGTRYF. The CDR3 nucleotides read TGCGCCAGCAGTGAGGGCCCGGGACTAGGGACACGGTATTTT.

DNA for the CDR3: TGCGCCAGCGGCGGCCTCTCGAACACCGGGGAGCTGTTTTTT. Protein sequence: CASGGLSNTGELFF. This chain connects TRBV5-1 to TRBJ2-2; no reliable D call. Per the germline V gene, CDR1 is SGHRS and CDR2 is YFSETQ. Between the trimmed V and J ends, which lost 7 bases and 0 bases, there was a span of 10 bases. CDR3 length equals 14 residues.

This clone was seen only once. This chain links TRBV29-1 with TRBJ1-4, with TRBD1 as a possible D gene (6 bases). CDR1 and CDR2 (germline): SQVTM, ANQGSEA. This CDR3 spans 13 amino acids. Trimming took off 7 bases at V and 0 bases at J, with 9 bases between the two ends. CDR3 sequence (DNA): TGCAGCGCCCGGGACACAACTAATGAAAAACTGTTTTTT. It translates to CSARDTTNEKLFF.